A selection of T cell receptor beta chains follows, all from one sample in a study of T cell repertoires in cytomegalovirus infection. MiXCR was run by TCRdb on the reads, yielding one entry per CDR3 protein. Among around 230,000 distinct CDR3 sequences listed, 35% to 40% were seen once. No antigens are known for them. Sequencing used CD8+ T cells from cultured PBMCs, obtained from culture after CMV antigen stimulation. The receptors were gathered from a human donor in good health (CMV status not recorded). Some clones in this sample may be carry-over from other donors' samples. CDR3s include the opening cysteine and the closing phenylalanine or tryptophan. A D gene is named only where the DNA matches it firmly. Not every row has a clone size; where given, it reads once, few, many or a size class.

V: TRBV27
size: -
D: TRBD2
J: TRBJ2-7
DNA: TGTGCCAGCAGTTTAATGCCGGGAGGGCCTTACGAGCAGTACTTC
CDR3: CASSLMPGGPYEQYF

V: TRBV7-6
size: -
D: TRBD2
J: TRBJ2-7
DNA: TGTGCAAGCAGCCCTAGCGGGATTATGAACGAGCAGTACTTC
CDR3: CASSPSGIMNEQYF

V: TRBV28
size: -
D: -
J: TRBJ2-3
DNA: TGTGCCAGCACCGGCAGCAGCACAGATACGCAGTATTTT
CDR3: CASTGSSTDTQYF

V: TRBV11-3
size: -
D: TRBD2
J: TRBJ2-1
DNA: TGTGCCAGCAGCTTAGATCCTAGCGGGACGTACAATGAGCAGTTCTTC
CDR3: CASSLDPSGTYNEQFF

V: TRBV12-5
size: few
D: -
J: TRBJ1-1
DNA: TGTGCTAGTGGTTTGGAGGCGGGCACGAACACTGAAGCTTTCTTT
CDR3: CASGLEAGTNTEAFF

V: TRBV6-6
size: -
D: TRBD1
J: TRBJ2-7
DNA: TGTGCCAGCAGTTACAAGGGACAGGGAGGCGAGCAGTACTTC
CDR3: CASSYKGQGGEQYF

V: TRBV2
size: few
D: TRBD1
J: TRBJ2-3
DNA: TGTGCCCGATTCGAGGGACAGGGAAGTTTCAGCACAGATACGCAGTATTTT
CDR3: CARFEGQGSFSTDTQYF

V: TRBV7-2
size: few
D: TRBD1
J: TRBJ2-7
DNA: TGTGCCAGCAGCACCCGGGACAGGGGCCCCTACGAGCAGTACTTC
CDR3: CASSTRDRGPYEQYF

V: TRBV2
size: -
D: TRBD1
J: TRBJ2-6
DNA: TGTGTCAGCAAGGCAAGACAGGGGGCTTCGACTGGGGCCAACGTCCTGACTTTC
CDR3: CVSKARQGASTGANVLTF

V: TRBV7-8
size: many
D: TRBD1
J: TRBJ1-3
DNA: TGTGCCAGCAGCGTCTCCCGGGACAGCGTTAGCTCTGGAAACACCATATATTTT
CDR3: CASSVSRDSVSSGNTIYF

V: TRBV28
size: -
D: TRBD1
J: TRBJ1-2
DNA: TGTGCCAGCAGTTTCAAGGGGGCGCCTACAAACTATGGCTACACCTTC
CDR3: CASSFKGAPTNYGYTF

V: TRBV7-9
size: -
D: -
J: TRBJ2-7
DNA: TGTGCCAGCAGCTTAGATTCCCGTGGTTCCTACGAGCAGTACTTC
CDR3: CASSLDSRGSYEQYF

V: TRBV11-2
size: few
D: TRBD1
J: TRBJ1-1
DNA: TGTGCCAGCAGCCCCAGACAGGGGACGAACACTGAAGCTTTCTTT
CDR3: CASSPRQGTNTEAFF

V: TRBV11-2
size: -
D: -
J: TRBJ2-5
DNA: TGTGCCAGCAGCTTATATGACACACGAGAAGAGACCCAGTACTTC
CDR3: CASSLYDTREETQYF

V: TRBV10-3
size: few
D: -
J: TRBJ2-2
DNA: TGTGCCATCAGTGAGGGACTAACGGTCGGGGAGCTGTTTTTT
CDR3: CAISEGLTVGELFF

V: TRBV7-2
size: few
D: -
J: TRBJ2-1
DNA: TGTGCCAGCAGCCATCCCCGGGACCTCATAGTGGGTTCCTACAATGAGCAGTTCTTC
CDR3: CASSHPRDLIVGSYNEQFF

V: TRBV11-1
size: few
D: -
J: TRBJ1-1
DNA: TGTGCCAGCAGCCTTAGGTACACTGAAGCTTTCTTT
CDR3: CASSLRYTEAFF

V: TRBV6-2/TRBV6-3
size: few
D: TRBD2
J: TRBJ2-1
DNA: TGTGCCAGCATCTGGGGAGCGGGGGGCCTCTCCTACAATGAGCAGTTCTTC
CDR3: CASIWGAGGLSYNEQFF

V: TRBV27
size: few
D: -
J: TRBJ1-2
DNA: TGTGCCAGCAGGCACAATGAGGGCCCCTATGGCTACACCTTC
CDR3: CASRHNEGPYGYTF

V: TRBV6-5
size: -
D: -
J: TRBJ2-1
DNA: TGTGCCAGCGGTCTGGGACTCTCCTACAATGAGCAGTTCTTC
CDR3: CASGLGLSYNEQFF

V: TRBV12-3/TRBV12-4
size: -
D: -
J: TRBJ1-1
DNA: TGTGCCAGCGGCGCTGGGGACACTGAAGCTTTCTTT
CDR3: CASGAGDTEAFF

V: TRBV7-2
size: many
D: -
J: TRBJ2-4
DNA: TGTGCCAGCAGCTCGCCGGGAGCCAAAAACATTCAGTACTTC
CDR3: CASSSPGAKNIQYF

V: TRBV28
size: few
D: TRBD1
J: TRBJ2-5
DNA: TGTGCCAGCAGCCCCAAGGACAGGGGTTGGGGCCAAGAGACCCAGTACTTC
CDR3: CASSPKDRGWGQETQYF

V: TRBV20-1
size: -
D: -
J: TRBJ2-7
DNA: TGCAGTGCTCGCCTAACGTCCTACGAGCAGTACTTC
CDR3: CSARLTSYEQYF

V: TRBV27
size: few
D: TRBD1
J: TRBJ2-7
DNA: TGTGCCAGCAGTTCTCGGGACAGGGTCTACGAGCAGTACTTC
CDR3: CASSSRDRVYEQYF

V: TRBV27
size: -
D: -
J: TRBJ2-3
DNA: TGTGCCAGAAGTTTATCTGTCAGGGTTACCGATACGCAGTATTTT
CDR3: CARSLSVRVTDTQYF